This T cell receptor (beta chain) was captured in a study of T cell changes during pregnancy in multiple sclerosis. Some clones are missing from TCRdb's copy, which holds only in-frame ones; the method was immunoSEQ multiplex PCR. The sample holds over 30,000 clones, about 93% seen once. This CDR3 spans 16 amino acids. Trimming took 2 bases from V and 5 from J, leaving 18 bases between them. Germline loops: CDR1 SGHTA, CDR2 FQGTGA. The specimen was CD4+ T cells from peripheral blood mononuclear cells, collected in the second trimester of pregnancy. J is TRBJ2-5 and V is TRBV7-3; D possibly corresponds to TRBD2 (5 bases). This TCR came from a female donor in good health, enrolled as a control in a pregnancy study. The CDR3 spells CASSLEPLALGETQYF. In DNA, the CDR3 is TGTGCCAGCAGCTTAGAACCTTTAGCGCTGGGGGAGACCCAGTACTTC. The full variable domain, its missing parts supplied by reference TRBV7-3 and TRBJ2-5, is GAGVSQTPSNKVTEKGKYVELRCDPISGHTALYWYRQSLGQGPEFLIYFQGTGAADDSGLPNDRFFAVRPEGSVSTLKIQRTERGDSAVYLCASSLEPLALGETQYFGPGTRLLVL.